This T cell receptor (beta chain) is from a study of cytomegalovirus exposure and HLA in healthy donors. Germline CDR1 and CDR2: LNHDA and SQIVND (reference sequence). V lost 3 bases, J lost 9 bases, and 6 bases lay in between. The CDR3 is 11 residues long. PCR amplification relied on 60 Vbeta primers (plus 13 Jbeta primers). Clones were read by immunoSEQ multiplex PCR, and TCRdb kept only the in-frame ones, dropping some. This table has 140,000 to 150,000 clones, roughly 70% appearing once. V is TRBV19 and J is TRBJ2-1, with a weak D call TRBD2 (6 bases). The sample comprised PBMCs. The clonotype was recovered from a man aged 30 to 45 in good health and CMV-seronegative. The CDR3 is CASSMGGEQFF. Written as DNA, the CDR3 is TGTGCCAGTAGTATGGGGGGTGAGCAGTTCTTC.